These T cell receptor beta chains were read from a single sample in a study of shared clonotypes between healthy human individuals. Sequenced by immunoSEQ multiplex PCR; TCRdb stores in-frame clones only, minus some. The data contain about 1,900,000 clones, just under 95% of them seen just once; the ten biggest clones take up approximately 1%. Input material: naive CD8+ T cells sorted from blood. The origin of the receptors is a man between 18 and 29 years old in good health. The CDR3 runs from the conserved cysteine through the conserved F or W. D genes are given only for firm matches.

j_gene,d_gene,v_gene,CDR3aa,CDR3nt
TRBJ2-1,-,TRBV11-1,CASSLPPYNEQFF,TGTGCCAGCAGCTTACCCCCTTACAATGAGCAGTTCTTC
TRBJ2-7,TRBD1,TRBV29-1,CSVEGDRYEQYF,TGCAGCGTTGAAGGGGACAGATACGAGCAGTACTTC
TRBJ2-3,-,TRBV10-3,CAITGVGRTDTQYF,TGTGCCATCACAGGGGTGGGGCGAACAGATACGCAGTATTTT
TRBJ1-6,TRBD1,TRBV6-1,CASSVGQGGSPLHF,TGTGCCAGCAGTGTTGGACAGGGGGGTTCACCCCTCCACTTT
TRBJ2-2,-,TRBV2,CASSERGTGELFF,TGTGCCAGCAGTGAAAGGGGGACCGGGGAGCTGTTTTTT
TRBJ1-1,-,TRBV5-1,CASSLGFGQINTEAFF,TGCGCCAGCAGCTTGGGATTTGGACAGATCAACACTGAAGCTTTCTTT
TRBJ2-1,TRBD2,TRBV5-4,CASSLIAGGEQFF,TGTGCCAGCAGCTTGATAGCGGGGGGTGAGCAGTTCTTC
TRBJ1-1,-,TRBV28,CASTDWGTEAFF,TGTGCCAGCACGGATTGGGGGACTGAAGCTTTCTTT
TRBJ2-3,-,TRBV2,CASSEGQSALAVGIGQYF,TGTGCCAGCAGTGAGGGACAGAGCGCACTAGCAGTCGGGATTGGGCAGTATTTT
TRBJ2-7,-,TRBV10-3,CAISEFKAYEQYF,TGTGCCATCTCCGAATTCAAAGCCTACGAGCAGTACTTC
TRBJ2-7,-,TRBV27,CASSPLAFYEQYF,TGTGCCAGCAGTCCTCTGGCATTCTACGAGCAGTACTTC
TRBJ2-7,TRBD1,TRBV11-2,CASSPGQGYEQYF,TGTGCCAGCAGCCCCGGACAGGGTTACGAGCAGTACTTC
TRBJ1-1,-,TRBV5-6,CASSPWGRKTEAFF,TGTGCCAGCAGCCCCTGGGGCAGGAAGACTGAAGCTTTCTTT
TRBJ1-4,TRBD1,TRBV4-3,CASSQDEAGGQGGEKLFF,TGCGCCAGCAGCCAAGATGAGGCAGGAGGACAGGGAGGTGAAAAACTGTTTTTT
TRBJ2-7,-,TRBV27,CASSFGGGRTYEQYF,TGTGCCAGCAGCTTTGGCGGAGGCAGAACCTACGAGCAGTACTTC
TRBJ1-2,TRBD1,TRBV6-5,CASSYSEGAGYGYTF,TGTGCCAGCAGTTACTCGGAGGGGGCTGGCTATGGCTACACCTTC
TRBJ2-7,TRBD1,TRBV27,CASSLGGQAYEQYF,TGTGCCAGCAGTCTCGGGGGACAGGCCTACGAGCAGTACTTC
TRBJ2-7,-,TRBV6-1,CASSEAIPGSYEQYF,TGTGCCAGCAGTGAAGCCATCCCGGGATCCTACGAGCAGTACTTC
TRBJ2-3,TRBD1,TRBV13,CASSMDRGYTDTQYF,TGTGCCAGCAGCATGGACAGGGGTTACACAGATACGCAGTATTTT
TRBJ2-1,TRBD2,TRBV4-1,CASSQGTSGEVDEQFF,TGCGCCAGCAGCCAAGGGACTAGCGGGGAGGTGGATGAGCAGTTCTTC